The rows below give T cell receptor beta chains drawn from one sample of a study of post-analysis software for immune sequencing data. From the PCR reads, TCRdb called clonotypes with MiXCR, one entry per CDR3 protein. The table lists 800,000 to 950,000 distinct CDR3 sequences, about 57% of them singletons. The specimen sequenced was blood. The source of these receptors is a girl between 10 and 17 years old with multiple sclerosis. CDR3s include the opening cysteine and the closing phenylalanine or tryptophan. The D gene is left open where the match is weak. The listing skips clone size in some rows; elsewhere it reads once, few, many or a size class.

>.|.|TRBV7-3|TRBJ2-3
CASSPREGRKDTQYF
TGTGCCAGCAGCCCGCGAGAGGGGAGGAAAGATACGCAGTATTTT
>TRBD1|.|TRBV7-3|TRBJ2-5
CASSFQGQGQTQYF
TGTGCCAGCAGCTTCCAGGGACAGGGGCAGACCCAGTACTTC
>.|.|TRBV27|TRBJ2-7
CASSFPASNEQYF
TGTGCCAGCAGTTTCCCGGCTAGTAACGAGCAGTACTTC
>TRBD2|.|TRBV20-1|TRBJ2-5
CSAYTGTSTEQYF
TGCAGTGCTTATACCGGGACTAGCACAGAGCAGTACTTC
>.|few|TRBV5-1|TRBJ2-3
CASSLAPGAADTQYF
TGCGCCAGCAGCTTGGCCCCAGGGGCGGCAGATACGCAGTATTTT
>TRBD2|.|TRBV12-5|TRBJ2-1
CASGLELAGGGNEQFF
TGTGCTAGTGGTTTGGAATTAGCGGGGGGCGGGAATGAGCAGTTCTTC
>TRBD1|.|TRBV2|TRBJ2-5
CASSAGQGNQETQYF
TGTGCCAGCAGTGCGGGACAGGGGAACCAAGAGACCCAGTACTTC
>TRBD1|few|TRBV29-1|TRBJ2-5
CSVGQGETQYF
TGCAGCGTTGGACAGGGGGAGACCCAGTACTTC
>.|.|TRBV6-2/TRBV6-3|TRBJ2-7
CASSSWDRARNEQYF
TGTGCCAGCAGTTCCTGGGACCGCGCCAGGAACGAGCAGTACTTC
>TRBD1|.|TRBV2|TRBJ2-3
CASSERTGGGTDTQYF
TGTGCCAGCAGTGAGAGGACAGGGGGAGGGACAGATACGCAGTATTTT
>.|few|TRBV4-1|TRBJ1-2
CASSYTQNYGYTF
TGCGCCAGCAGCTACACTCAGAACTATGGCTACACCTTC
>.|.|TRBV7-6|TRBJ2-7
CASSGRTDSYEQYF
TGTGCCAGCAGCGGACGAACAGACTCCTACGAGCAGTACTTC
>TRBD2|.|TRBV20-1|TRBJ2-1
CSANQLRGALYNEQFF
TGCAGTGCCAATCAACTGCGGGGGGCCCTATACAATGAGCAGTTCTTC
>.|.|TRBV29-1|TRBJ2-7
CSVEFLGPGDEQYF
TGCAGCGTTGAATTCTTAGGGCCAGGGGACGAGCAGTACTTC
>TRBD1|.|TRBV7-2|TRBJ1-5
CASSLPPRDRGIGNQPQHF
TGTGCCAGCAGCTTACCCCCCCGGGACAGGGGTATTGGCAATCAGCCCCAGCATTTT
>.|.|TRBV15|TRBJ1-5
CATSRDSGASQPQHF
TGTGCCACCAGCAGAGATTCGGGGGCCTCTCAGCCCCAGCATTTT
>TRBD2|.|TRBV11-2|TRBJ2-7
CASSLVGGSQTFRRGAYEQYF
TGTGCCAGCAGCTTAGTCGGGGGGTCTCAGACTTTTAGACGGGGGGCCTACGAGCAGTACTTC
>.|few|TRBV10-3|TRBJ1-2
CAISLQGSDYGYTF
TGTGCCATCAGTCTACAGGGTTCGGACTATGGCTACACCTTC
>TRBD2|.|TRBV3-1|TRBJ2-7
CASSQISSGRTSYEQYF
TGTGCCAGCAGCCAAATCTCTAGCGGGAGGACCTCCTACGAGCAGTACTTC
>TRBD2|.|TRBV7-2|TRBJ2-7
CASSLGGTTYSYEQYF
TGTGCCAGCAGCTTAGGTGGGACTACGTATTCCTACGAGCAGTACTTC
>.|.|TRBV7-3|TRBJ2-2
CASSLSLGELFF
TGTGCCAGCAGCTTAAGTCTTGGGGAGCTGTTTTTT
>.|few|TRBV20-1|TRBJ2-7
CSAREASARYEQYF
TGCAGTGCTAGAGAGGCCAGCGCTCGCTACGAGCAGTACTTC
>.|.|TRBV5-1|TRBJ2-1
CASSLSPSVSSYNEQFF
TGCGCCAGCAGCTTGTCCCCTAGCGTGAGCTCCTACAATGAGCAGTTCTTC
>.|few|TRBV12-3/TRBV12-4|TRBJ2-5
CASSVGAPKETQYF
TGTGCCAGCAGTGTAGGGGCCCCAAAAGAGACCCAGTACTTC
>.|.|TRBV13|TRBJ1-1
CASSLVAPGAWGTEAFF
TGTGCCAGCAGCTTAGTCGCCCCCGGTGCCTGGGGCACTGAAGCTTTCTTT
>.|.|TRBV10-2|TRBJ1-5
CASSLDRRQPQHF
TGCGCCAGCAGCTTGGACAGACGTCAGCCCCAGCATTTT
>.|.|TRBV20-1|TRBJ2-7
CSARDRPGALSYEQYF
TGCAGTGCTAGAGATCGGCCGGGAGCTCTTAGTTACGAGCAGTACTTC
>TRBD1|.|TRBV20-1|TRBJ2-7
CSARRDRGNEQYF
TGCAGTGCTCGACGGGACAGGGGAAACGAGCAGTACTTC
>.|.|TRBV4-2|TRBJ1-2
CASSPEASFNYGYTF
TGTGCCAGCAGCCCGGAGGCGTCGTTTAACTATGGCTACACCTTC
>.|few|TRBV2|TRBJ2-6
CASTEGTTDTSGANVLTF
TGTGCCAGCACCGAAGGAACGACAGATACCTCTGGGGCCAACGTCCTGACTTTC
>.|.|TRBV29-1|TRBJ2-7
CSVDTHEQYF
TGCAGCGTTGATACCCACGAGCAGTACTTC
>.|.|TRBV20-1|TRBJ1-2
CSTPERGYTF
TGCAGTACCCCCGAGCGGGGCTACACCTTC
>TRBD2|.|TRBV2|TRBJ2-1
CASGGTSGSPYNEQFF
TGTGCCAGCGGGGGGACTAGCGGGAGCCCTTACAATGAGCAGTTCTTC
>TRBD2|.|TRBV7-8|TRBJ2-1
CASSIPRTSGTFGSYNEQFF
TGTGCCAGCAGCATACCCCGGACTAGCGGAACTTTCGGCTCCTACAATGAGCAGTTCTTC
>.|once|TRBV20-1|TRBJ2-7
CSATDTLYEQYF
TGCAGTGCTACAGATACGCTTTACGAGCAGTACTTC
>.|.|TRBV20-1|TRBJ2-6
CSARPGANVLTF
TGCAGTGCTAGACCTGGGGCCAACGTCCTGACTTTC
>TRBD1|.|TRBV20-1|TRBJ1-5
CSAREQGANQPQHF
TGCAGTGCTAGAGAACAGGGGGCAAATCAGCCCCAGCATTTT
>TRBD1|.|TRBV29-1|TRBJ1-2
CSVSPADRGGYGYTF
TGCAGCGTTTCGCCAGCGGACAGGGGAGGCTATGGCTACACCTTC
>.|.|TRBV6-6|TRBJ1-2
CASRATGPRGHGYTF
TGTGCCAGCAGGGCTACGGGTCCTAGAGGCCATGGCTACACCTTC
>.|few|TRBV5-1|TRBJ2-1
CASSLGLPREQFF
TGCGCCAGCAGCTTGGGACTCCCTCGTGAGCAGTTCTTC
>TRBD1|.|TRBV15|TRBJ2-7
CATSRGDRGSYEQYF
TGTGCCACCAGCAGAGGGGACAGGGGATCCTACGAGCAGTACTTC
>.|few|TRBV7-3|TRBJ1-6
CASSFDSINSPLHF
TGTGCCAGCAGCTTCGACAGTATTAATTCACCCCTCCACTTT
>.|.|TRBV29-1|TRBJ2-1
CSVEGTEAEQFF
TGCAGCGTTGAAGGTACAGAGGCTGAGCAGTTCTTC
>TRBD1|.|TRBV29-1|TRBJ1-2
CSVGTGTGYTF
TGCAGCGTGGGGACAGGGACCGGCTACACCTTC
>TRBD1|.|TRBV20-1|TRBJ2-7
CSAKDPSTGPYEQYF
TGCAGTGCTAAAGATCCATCGACAGGGCCCTACGAGCAGTACTTC
>TRBD1|few|TRBV5-1|TRBJ2-1
CASSLGDRQSAEQFF
TGCGCCAGCAGCTTGGGGGACAGGCAGAGTGCGGAGCAGTTCTTC
>TRBD2|once|TRBV5-5|TRBJ2-5
CASSLNILAGVETQYF
TGTGCCAGCAGCTTGAACATACTAGCGGGGGTTGAGACCCAGTACTTC
>.|.|TRBV12-3/TRBV12-4|TRBJ1-2
CASQSGAGYGYTF
TGTGCCAGCCAATCGGGGGCAGGCTATGGCTACACCTTC
>TRBD1|few|TRBV12-3/TRBV12-4|TRBJ2-5
CASRRGQGQETQYF
TGTGCCAGCAGAAGGGGACAGGGCCAAGAGACCCAGTACTTC
>.|few|TRBV10-3|TRBJ2-7
CAISEMEREQYF
TGTGCCATCAGTGAAATGGAGCGCGAGCAGTACTTC
>.|.|TRBV6-5|TRBJ1-2
CASSESGGGYGYTF
TGTGCCAGCAGCGAGAGTGGTGGGGGCTATGGCTACACCTTC
>.|.|TRBV25-1|TRBJ1-2
CASSARGAGYGYTF
TGTGCCAGCAGTGCCCGAGGGGCTGGGTATGGCTACACCTTC
>TRBD1|.|TRBV5-1|TRBJ2-6
CASSLWSSGDRLSGANVLTF
TGCGCCAGCAGCTTGTGGAGCTCTGGGGACAGGCTCTCTGGGGCCAACGTCCTGACTTTC
>TRBD2|.|TRBV20-1|TRBJ2-5
CSARILAGGPGETQYF
TGCAGTGCTAGAATACTAGCGGGAGGGCCCGGGGAGACCCAGTACTTC
>.|.|TRBV12-3/TRBV12-4|TRBJ2-7
CASSRQLSYEQYF
TGTGCCAGCAGTCGACAGCTTTCCTACGAGCAGTACTTC